A selection of T cell receptor beta chains follows, all from one sample in a study of early T cells in non-severe SARS-CoV-2 infection. Using its own MiXCR run on the 5' RACE reads, TCRdb lists one record per CDR3 protein. The sample yields roughly 51,000 distinct CDR3 sequences, 5.5% to 8% seen once. The sequencing used whole blood, collected at baseline. The receptors stem from an adult who was a healthcare worker with PCR-confirmed SARS-CoV-2 infection or an uninfected control (not recorded which). The CDR3 runs from the conserved cysteine through the conserved F or W. D genes are given only for firm matches. Clone size appears in some rows only: once, few, many, or a class for an expanded clone.

V	J	size	D	CDR3	DNA
TRBV10-2	TRBJ2-2	NA	NA	CASRGRETNTGELFF	TGCGCCAGCCGAGGCCGGGAGACGAACACCGGGGAGCTGTTTTTT
TRBV7-2	TRBJ2-6	many	NA	CAWGRGSGANVLTF	TGTGCTTGGGGCAGGGGCTCTGGGGCCAACGTCCTGACTTTC
TRBV3-1	TRBJ1-2	many	NA	CASSQDRDTVHYGYTF	TGTGCCAGCAGCCAAGATCGAGACACAGTCCACTATGGCTACACCTTC
TRBV19	TRBJ1-5	many	NA	CASKFVSGNQPQHF	TGTGCCAGTAAATTCGTTTCGGGCAATCAGCCCCAGCATTTT
TRBV20-1	TRBJ1-2	many	NA	CSARDLGGTDYGYTF	TGCAGTGCTAGAGATCTGGGGGGGACTGACTATGGCTACACCTTC
TRBV14	TRBJ1-1	NA	NA	CASSPQLYRSTEAFF	TGTGCCAGCAGCCCCCAACTTTACCGGAGCACTGAAGCTTTCTTT
TRBV29-1	TRBJ1-5	many	NA	CSVLPTGIGNQPQHF	TGCAGCGTTCTACCCACGGGGATAGGCAATCAGCCCCAGCATTTT
TRBV7-2	TRBJ2-1	many	TRBD1	CASSFSPIRQGANEQFF	TGTGCCAGCAGCTTCTCACCAATAAGACAGGGCGCGAATGAGCAGTTCTTC
TRBV7-2	TRBJ1-2	many	NA	CASSLVTGNGYTF	TGTGCCAGCAGCTTAGTTACTGGAAATGGCTACACCTTC
TRBV18	TRBJ1-5	few	NA	CASSPPGVGNQPQHF	TGTGCCAGCTCACCACCAGGGGTTGGCAATCAGCCCCAGCATTTT
TRBV4-2	TRBJ2-1	many	NA	CASSQASVIDEQFF	TGTGCCAGCAGCCAAGCGTCTGTTATCGATGAGCAGTTCTTC
TRBV6-2/TRBV6-3	TRBJ2-3	NA	NA	CASSYLAGSTDTQYF	TGTGCCAGCAGTTATCTAGCCGGAAGCACAGATACGCAGTATTTT
TRBV24-1	TRBJ2-7	few	NA	CATSGGPAEQYF	TGTGCCACCTCCGGAGGCCCCGCCGAGCAGTACTTC
TRBV5-1	TRBJ2-1	many	TRBD1	CASRPGTDTYNEQFF	TGCGCCAGCAGGCCCGGGACAGACACGTACAATGAGCAGTTCTTC
TRBV2	TRBJ1-4	many	NA	CASSGTVLNEKLFF	TGTGCCAGCAGTGGGACAGTACTTAATGAAAAACTGTTTTTT
TRBV20-1	TRBJ1-5	few	TRBD1	CSAVDPTGGSQPQHF	TGCAGTGCCGTTGACCCGACAGGGGGGAGTCAGCCCCAGCATTTT
TRBV7-9	TRBJ2-1	many	TRBD1	CASDWGQGNGNEQFF	TGTGCCAGCGACTGGGGACAGGGGAACGGCAATGAGCAGTTCTTC
TRBV5-1	TRBJ2-2	few	NA	CASSLVGRADTGELFF	TGCGCCAGCAGCTTGGTCGGCAGGGCGGACACCGGGGAGCTGTTTTTT
TRBV11-2	TRBJ2-3	medium-sized	NA	CASSFATGKQADTQYF	TGTGCCAGCAGCTTCGCTACGGGAAAACAAGCAGATACGCAGTATTTT
TRBV12-3/TRBV12-4	TRBJ1-1	many	NA	CASSLSGGRAEAFF	TGTGCCAGCAGTTTGTCGGGGGGCCGGGCTGAAGCTTTCTTT
TRBV7-3	TRBJ2-1	many	TRBD1	CASSWGQGEGNEQFF	TGTGCCAGCAGCTGGGGACAGGGAGAGGGTAATGAGCAGTTCTTC
TRBV21-1	TRBJ2-5	many	NA	CASSKGLGGQETQYF	TGTGCCAGCAGCAAAGGTCTCGGCGGCCAAGAGACCCAGTACTTC
TRBV6-2/TRBV6-3	TRBJ2-1	many	TRBD2	CASVAGGLYNEQFF	TGTGCCAGCGTCGCGGGGGGGCTCTACAATGAGCAGTTCTTC
TRBV18	TRBJ2-7	few	TRBD2	CASSPGSAGGPYEQYF	TGTGCCAGCTCACCAGGAAGTGCGGGGGGGCCCTACGAGCAGTACTTC
TRBV4-1	TRBJ1-5	NA	NA	CASSLRENQPQHF	TGCGCCAGCAGCCTGCGAGAGAATCAGCCCCAGCATTTT
TRBV24-1	TRBJ2-3	many	NA	CATSDPSARPDTQYF	TGTGCCACCAGTGACCCCTCGGCTAGGCCAGATACGCAGTATTTT
TRBV18	TRBJ1-1	many	TRBD1	CASSPRDRGVGAFF	TGTGCCAGCTCCCCACGTGACAGGGGGGTCGGAGCTTTCTTT
TRBV28	TRBJ1-2	many	NA	CASTPDPGSGYGYTF	TGTGCCAGCACTCCAGACCCAGGGTCCGGCTATGGCTACACCTTC
TRBV12-3/TRBV12-4	TRBJ2-3	many	NA	CASSLSGSTDTQYF	TGTGCCAGCAGTCTTAGCGGTAGCACAGATACGCAGTATTTT
TRBV2	TRBJ2-5	NA	NA	CASSEGEIGDLNVQTQYF	TGTGCCAGCAGTGAAGGGGAGATCGGTGATTTGAATGTCCAGACCCAGTACTTC
TRBV25-1	TRBJ2-2	many	NA	CASKEGPVLFF	TGTGCCAGCAAGGAGGGGCCGGTGCTGTTTTTT
TRBV5-5	TRBJ1-4	many	NA	CASSQTGGKLFF	TGTGCCAGCAGCCAGACCGGGGGAAAACTGTTTTTT
TRBV5-1	TRBJ1-1	NA	NA	CASSFYRDTEAFF	TGCGCCAGCAGCTTCTACCGGGACACTGAAGCTTTCTTT
TRBV3-1	TRBJ1-6	few	NA	CASSQAGTGNSPLHF	TGTGCCAGCAGCCAAGCGGGGACTGGTAATTCACCCCTCCACTTT
TRBV18	TRBJ2-7	few	TRBD1	CASSIGTGPYEQYF	TGTGCCAGCTCCATAGGGACAGGGCCCTACGAGCAGTACTTC
TRBV7-9	TRBJ1-2	many	TRBD1	CASSQGQGAGYTF	TGTGCCAGCAGCCAGGGACAGGGGGCTGGCTACACCTTC
TRBV7-2	TRBJ1-6	many	TRBD1	CASSLYRQGSLSSYNSPLHF	TGTGCCAGCAGCTTATACCGACAGGGGTCGCTTAGCTCCTATAATTCACCCCTCCACTTT
TRBV30	TRBJ1-1	many	TRBD1	CAWSLIDRDETEAFF	TGTGCCTGGAGTCTTATCGACAGGGACGAGACTGAAGCTTTCTTT
TRBV3-1	TRBJ2-3	many	NA	CASSQITHTQYF	TGTGCCAGCAGCCAGATAACACATACGCAGTATTTT
TRBV6-1	TRBJ1-1	many	TRBD1	CASSPDRGRTEAFF	TGTGCCAGCAGTCCCGACAGGGGAAGGACTGAAGCTTTCTTT
TRBV6-2/TRBV6-3	TRBJ2-6	many	NA	CASSSGANVLTF	TGTGCCAGCAGCTCTGGGGCCAACGTCCTGACTTTC
TRBV12-3/TRBV12-4	TRBJ2-3	many	TRBD2	CASSPRGASDTQYF	TGTGCCAGCAGCCCGCGGGGGGCCAGTGATACGCAGTATTTT
TRBV5-1	TRBJ2-1	many	TRBD2	CASSPLLAGGGEQFF	TGCGCCAGCAGCCCATTACTAGCGGGGGGAGGAGAGCAGTTCTTC
TRBV15	TRBJ2-7	once	NA	CATSRDSDYEQYF	TGTGCCACCAGCAGGGACAGCGACTACGAGCAGTACTTC
TRBV7-9	TRBJ2-3	NA	NA	CATAAFGSTDTQYF	TGTGCCACTGCGGCTTTCGGCAGCACAGATACGCAGTATTTT
TRBV6-6	TRBJ2-5	many	NA	CATHTARGRLQETQYF	TGTGCCACCCACACCGCCAGGGGACGGCTTCAAGAGACCCAGTACTTC
TRBV6-4	TRBJ1-2	many	NA	CASSPTGSLTGGYTF	TGTGCCAGCAGTCCCACGGGTTCGCTTACTGGGGGCTACACCTTC
TRBV10-3	TRBJ1-2	few	TRBD1	CAISGGQGNYGYTF	TGTGCCATCAGTGGGGGACAGGGGAACTATGGCTACACCTTC
TRBV6-5	TRBJ2-7	NA	TRBD2	CASRSSGEGHTGGEQYF	TGTGCCAGCAGATCCTCCGGGGAGGGTCACACGGGGGGCGAGCAGTACTTC
TRBV30	TRBJ1-1	NA	NA	CAWTIGHLTEAFF	TGTGCCTGGACAATCGGCCACCTCACTGAAGCTTTCTTT
TRBV12-5	TRBJ2-1	many	TRBD1	CASGLATGTGVGNEQFF	TGTGCTAGTGGTTTAGCTACCGGGACAGGGGTAGGCAATGAGCAGTTCTTC
TRBV29-1	TRBJ2-7	few	TRBD1	CSVRGQGGFEQYF	TGCAGCGTTCGAGGACAGGGTGGTTTCGAGCAGTACTTC
TRBV28	TRBJ2-6	many	NA	CASSLSRGANVLTF	TGTGCCAGCAGTTTAAGTAGGGGGGCCAACGTCCTGACTTTC
TRBV28	TRBJ2-3	NA	NA	CASSQTDTQYF	TGTGCCAGCAGCCAGACAGATACGCAGTATTTT
TRBV11-2	TRBJ1-5	few	NA	CASSNSRQPQHF	TGTGCCAGCAGCAACTCAAGACAGCCCCAGCATTTT
TRBV6-1	TRBJ1-2	many	NA	CASRRGTESGYTF	TGTGCCAGCAGAAGGGGGACCGAGAGTGGCTACACCTTC
TRBV25-1	TRBJ1-5	many	NA	CASSDSAGPQHF	TGTGCCAGCAGCGACTCCGCTGGGCCCCAGCATTTT
TRBV12-3/TRBV12-4	TRBJ2-6	many	NA	CASSLYRAVVLTF	TGTGCCAGCAGTTTGTACAGGGCCGTCGTCCTGACTTTC
TRBV6-2/TRBV6-3	TRBJ2-7	many	NA	CASSPQGHYEQYF	TGTGCCAGCAGCCCACAGGGCCACTACGAGCAGTACTTC
TRBV7-2	TRBJ2-7	NA	NA	CASSSWAKGSYEQYF	TGTGCCAGCAGTTCCTGGGCAAAAGGATCCTACGAGCAGTACTTC